Here is one T cell receptor beta chain with its context. This specimen comes from a study of blood T cell repertoires in COVID-19. Original data processing: Quantification of nucleated cells was approximated via reference gene primer amplification. Produced via immunoSEQ multiplex PCR; TCRdb's table is partial and in-frame only. V and J calls and clone size are copied from that table; D and trimming were computed from the DNA. The sample records roughly 180,000 clones, about 85% being singletons. Participants' own reports of clinical history determined their cohort assignment. The CDR3 is 16 amino acids.

The sample consisted of PBMCs or T cells enriched from blood (not recorded which). This clonotype was obtained from a woman in her 40s with acute COVID-19. The chain couples TRBV21-1 to TRBJ2-7; the table's D call TRBD2 went unverified against the DNA. TRBV21-1 is shown as a pseudogene. CDR3 sequence: CASSKLSSGSGYEQYF. The CDR3 region has the DNA TGTGCCAGCAGCAAATTATCTAGCGGGAGCGGCTACGAGCAGTACTTC.